This TCR beta chain appears in the sequencing data of a study of T cell responses to AZD1222 COVID-19 vaccine. Notes on the study in general: Dominant at 160-218 and 743-854, vaccine-associated CD4 TCRs also spanned spike.

The CDR3 is 13 residues long. Per germline, CDR1 SNHLY and CDR2 FYNNEI. The V gene end was trimmed by 4 bases and the J gene end by 5 bases; junction bases not matched to a gene: 4. Profiling relied on immunoSEQ multiplex PCR, and the TCRdb table lists in-frame clones only, not all of them. Counted here are about 86,000 clones, 89% occurring once; the ten biggest clones make up 2% to 2.5%. A note on this clone: Its cognate antigen is unknown.

The chain links TRBV2 to TRBJ2-7; TRBD2 matches 8 bases. This sequence originates from an adult in good health. Source: peripheral blood, taken on day 0 of AZD1222 vaccination. CDR3 loop: CASSAAGGHEQYF. The CDR3 DNA reads as TGTGCCAGCAGTGCGGCGGGAGGACACGAGCAGTACTTC.